The entry below describes one TCR beta chain. The V segment lost 5 bases and the J segment 5 bases; nucleotides outside the gene matches: 8. Germline V gives CDR1 MNHEY, CDR2 SMNVEV (reference sequence). This CDR3 region has 15 residues. The sample belongs to a study of OX40 agonist ivuxolimab in advanced cancers. TCRdb's table, derived via immunoSEQ multiplex PCR, lists solely in-frame clones and lacks some. The table includes about 7,800 clones, just under 75% detected once. The source is an adult with an advanced solid tumor such as melanoma, head and neck, liver or kidney cancer. The chain is built from TRBV27 and TRBJ1-2; 10 nucleotides match TRBD1. The sample was CD4+ or CD8+ T cells sorted from blood, taken in a trial of the OX40 agonist ivuxolimab. The CDR3 DNA follows: TGTGCCAGCAGTGGGGGGGACAGGGGACGATATGGCTACACCTTC. It is translated as CASSGGDRGRYGYTF.